The 20 T cell receptor beta chains reported below all come from one sample, sequenced in a study of control samples from healthy donors and cancer patients. The method was immunoSEQ multiplex PCR; TCRdb's version includes in-frame clones alone and lacks a portion of them. The table shows about 110,000 clones, with roughly nine tenths occurring only once. The sequenced material came from blood. Receptors originate from a human donor in good health. The donor label of this sample is uncertain.

The chain carries TRBV6-6 and TRBJ1-2; perhaps TRBD1 as D (5 bases). V was cut by 6 bases and J by 8 bases, with 16 bases left in between. This CDR3 is 13 amino acids long. Germline loops: CDR1 MNHNY, CDR2 SVGAGI (reference sequence). In DNA, the CDR3 is TGTGCCAGCAGCCCGGGACCCCGGAGCGGCTACACCTTC. This encodes CASSPGPRSGYTF.

This clone is a singleton in its sample. The CDR3 reads CASAPYLQPQHF. In DNA, the CDR3 is TGTGCCAGCGCCCCATATCTTCAGCCCCAGCATTTT. The chain joins TRBV19 to TRBJ1-5, with D uncertain. V lost 9 bases to trimming and J lost 6 bases, with 12 bases between them. Germline loops: CDR1 LNHDA, CDR2 SQIVND (reference sequence). There are 12 residues in the CDR3.

The gene calls are TRBV7-6 and TRBJ1-1; D is unclear. Germline loops: CDR1 SGHVS, CDR2 FNYEAQ. V lost 6 bases to trimming and J lost 2 bases, with 10 bases between them. CDR3 length: 13 amino acids. Here the CDR3 reads CASSFELNTEAFF. DNA of the CDR3: TGTGCCAGCAGTTTCGAGCTAAACACTGAAGCTTTCTTT.

The chain combines TRBV7-2 with TRBJ2-3, with D uncertain. Germline CDR1 and CDR2: SGHTA and FQGNSA. The CDR3 loop spans 11 amino acids. Trimming shortened V by 4 bases and J by 14 bases, and 13 bases separated the two germline ends. The CDR3 region has the DNA TGTGCCAGCAGCTCGGTCGCAGAGTGGTATTTT. Translated: CASSSVAEWYF.

The chain is built from TRBV30 and TRBJ1-1; 9 nucleotides agree with TRBD1. The germline V gene has CDR1 GTSNPN and CDR2 SVGIG (reference sequence). The J segment lost 2 bases and the V segment lost 3 bases, leaving 10 bases of the junction unmatched. The CDR3 consists of 16 residues. CDR3 bases: TGTGCCTGGAGACAACCTTGGACAGGGGTTAACACTGAAGCTTTCTTT. It yields the protein CAWRQPWTGVNTEAFF. The variable domain in full, completed from reference TRBV30 and TRBJ1-1, reads SQTIHQWPATLVQPVGSPLSLECTVEGTSNPNLYWYRQAAGRGLQLLFYSVGIGQISSEVPQNLSASRPQDRQFILSSKKLLLSDSGFYLCAWRQPWTGVNTEAFFGQGTRLTVV.

This clone turned up a few times. The chain combines TRBV6-6 with TRBJ2-5; D may be TRBD1 (6 bases). V lost 2 bases, J lost 5 bases, and 9 bases lay in between. Germline V gives CDR1 MNHNY, CDR2 SVGAGI (reference sequence). The CDR3 consists of 13 residues. The CDR3 region is CASSYQTGETQYF. The CDR3, as DNA: TGTGCCAGCAGTTACCAAACAGGGGAGACCCAGTACTTC.

The rearrangement links TRBV9 to TRBJ2-1; a weak D match, TRBD2 (6 bases). Deletions cut 4 bases from V and 3 bases from J, with 14 bases between. Germline values: CDR1 SGDLS, CDR2 YYNGEE. This CDR3 contains 15 residues. CDR3: CASSREAGSYNEQFF. In nucleotides, the CDR3 is TGTGCCAGCAGCCGCGAGGCGGGGAGCTACAATGAGCAGTTCTTC.

This chain joins TRBV24-1 and TRBJ2-7; 10 bases are a match to TRBD1. V lost 7 bases, J lost 5 bases, and 7 bases stayed unmatched. The germline V gene has CDR1 KGHDR and CDR2 SFDVKD. The length of the CDR3 is 14 residues. CDR3 sequence (DNA): TGTGCCACCAGCCCGGGACAGGGGAAGAACGAGCAGTACTTC. Residues: CATSPGQGKNEQYF.

The chain has TRBV7-3 and TRBJ1-5, with D unresolved. The CDR3 has 13 amino acids. Trimming removed 3 bases from V and 1 base from J, with 4 bases in between. Germline V CDR1 and CDR2: SGHTA, FQGTGA. This CDR3 reads CASSLDSNQPQHF. For the CDR3, the DNA is TGTGCCAGCAGCTTGGACAGCAATCAGCCCCAGCATTTT. Full variable domain (outside the CDR3, taken from reference TRBV7-3 and TRBJ1-5): GAGVSQTPSNKVTEKGKYVELRCDPISGHTALYWYRQSLGQGPEFLIYFQGTGAADDSGLPNDRFFAVRPEGSVSTLKIQRTERGDSAVYLCASSLDSNQPQHFGDGTRLSIL.

The chain is built from TRBV3-1 (or the pseudogene TRBV3-2) and TRBJ1-1; D perhaps matches TRBD1 (5 bases). The CDR3 length is 17 residues. Trimming stripped 0 bases from V and 0 bases from J, with 14 bases between. Germline V CDR1 and CDR2: LGHDT, YNNKEL (reference sequence). CDR3 region: CASSQDSPTAMNTEAFF. CDR3 coding DNA: TGTGCCAGCAGCCAAGATAGTCCGACAGCTATGAACACTGAAGCTTTCTTT.

This clone was counted only a few times. The chain combines TRBV30 with TRBJ1-1; D is uncertain. With 3 bases removed from V and 1 base from J, the gap between germline ends came to 6 bases. The germline V gene encodes CDR1 GTSNPN and CDR2 SVGIG (reference sequence). CDR3 size: 12 residues. The CDR3: CAWSLPNTEAFF. CDR3 DNA: TGTGCCTGGAGCCTCCCGAACACTGAAGCTTTCTTT. Looking up the rest from reference TRBV30 and TRBJ1-1 gives the full variable domain: SQTIHQWPATLVQPVGSPLSLECTVEGTSNPNLYWYRQAAGRGLQLLFYSVGIGQISSEVPQNLSASRPQDRQFILSSKKLLLSDSGFYLCAWSLPNTEAFFGQGTRLTVV.

The CDR3 region is CASSYHPGQGVVNSPLHF. DNA for the CDR3: TGTGCCAGCAGCTACCATCCGGGACAGGGGGTGGTGAATTCACCCCTCCACTTT. This chain links TRBV11-2 with TRBJ1-6; 11 nucleotides align to TRBD1. CDR1 and CDR2 (germline): SGHAT, FQNNGV. With V trimmed by 4 bases and J by 7 bases, 12 bases remained unmatched. This CDR3 has 18 amino acids.

This chain uses TRBV7-8 with TRBJ1-5; D possibly corresponds to TRBD1 (5 bases). Germline V lookup: CDR1 SGHVS, CDR2 FQNEAQ. Between the trimmed V and J ends, which lost 1 base and 2 bases, there was a span of 15 bases. This CDR3 has 17 residues. The CDR3 sequence: CASSLVVGLGGNQPQHF. The CDR3 DNA sequence: TGTGCCAGCAGCTTAGTGGTAGGGTTGGGGGGCAATCAGCCCCAGCATTTT. Filled out from reference TRBV7-8 and TRBJ1-5, the complete variable domain reads GAGVSQSPRYKVAKRGQDVALRCDPISGHVSLFWYQQALGQGPEFLTYFQNEAQLDKSGLPSDRFFAERPEGSVSTLKIQRTQQEDSAVYLCASSLVVGLGGNQPQHFGDGTRLSIL.

Regarding this clone: The sample carries other DNA sequences with the same CDR3. The J gene is TRBJ2-6, the V gene TRBV3-1 (or the pseudogene TRBV3-2); D remains unclear. This CDR3 has 15 amino acids. Germline-derived CDR1 and CDR2 are LGHDT and YNNKEL (reference sequence). The V end lost 1 base, the J end lost 1 base, and 5 bases lay between the germline ends. CDR3 protein: CASSQGVSGANVLTF. The CDR3 coding sequence is TGTGCCAGCAGCCAAGGGGTATCTGGGGCCAACGTCCTGACTTTC.

V usage is TRBV13 and J usage is TRBJ1-1, with D possibly TRBD1 on 5 matching bases. Germline CDR1 PRHDT, CDR2 FYEKMQ (reference sequence). The V end lost 4 bases, the J end lost 0 bases, and 12 bases lay between the germline ends. The CDR3 has 15 amino acids. CDR3 protein: CASSSRDSLNTEAFF. CDR3 sequence (DNA): TGTGCCAGCAGCTCGCGCGACAGTTTGAACACTGAAGCTTTCTTT.

The rearrangement links TRBV5-1 to TRBJ1-4, with 10 bases matching TRBD1. The germline V gene has CDR1 SGHRS and CDR2 YFSETQ. This CDR3 has 13 amino acids. V was clipped by 5 bases and J by 8 bases; unmatched bases: 3. The CDR3 DNA is TGCGCCAGCAGTAGGACAGGGGGAGAAAAACTGTTTTTT. Its protein is CASSRTGGEKLFF.

The gene calls are TRBV7-3 and TRBJ2-5; tentatively, D is TRBD2 (6 bases). The CDR3 consists of 15 residues. The germline V gene encodes CDR1 SGHTA and CDR2 FQGTGA. V lost 1 base and J 5 bases, leaving 14 bases between the germline ends. The CDR3 spells CASSLMFGGLETQYF. The CDR3 DNA reads as TGTGCCAGCAGCTTAATGTTCGGGGGATTGGAGACCCAGTACTTC.

The rearrangement joins TRBV2 to TRBJ1-2; D call uncertain. This CDR3 is built from 13 residues. V was shortened by 3 bases and J by 7 bases, with 12 bases between the two germline ends. Germline values: CDR1 SNHLY, CDR2 FYNNEI. As DNA, the CDR3 is TGTGCCAGCAGTGAGGGCCCCTATGCTGGCTACACCTTC. It specifies CASSEGPYAGYTF.

This clone was detected only once. The chain employs TRBV3-1 (or the pseudogene TRBV3-2) and TRBJ2-3, with D tentatively TRBD1 (5 bases). This CDR3 contains 16 residues. CDR1 is LGHDT and CDR2 is YNNKEL in the germline V gene (reference sequence). Trimming cost V 2 bases and J 0 bases, with 12 bases left between them. The chain's CDR3 is CASSQSSRASTDTQYF. The CDR3 DNA reads as TGTGCCAGCAGCCAATCAAGCAGGGCTAGCACAGATACGCAGTATTTT.

The genes are TRBV2 and TRBJ1-1; 9 bases match TRBD1. The CDR3 spans 14 residues. Trimming took 6 bases from V and 2 from J; bases not matched to a gene: 4. Germline CDR1 and CDR2: SNHLY and FYNNEI. CDR3 sequence reads: CASREQGANTEAFF. The CDR3 DNA follows: TGTGCCAGCAGGGAACAGGGGGCTAACACTGAAGCTTTCTTT. The variable domain in full, completed from reference TRBV2 and TRBJ1-1, reads EPEVTQTPSHQVTQMGQEVILRCVPISNHLYFYWYRQILGQKVEFLVSFYNNEISEKSEIFDDQFSVERPDGSNFTLKIRSTKLEDSAMYFCASREQGANTEAFFGQGTRLTVV.